The rows below give T cell receptor beta chains drawn from one sample of a study of Ad26.COV2.S vaccination and SARS-CoV-2 variants. Libraries were prepared by immunoSEQ multiplex PCR; TCRdb keeps only in-frame clonotypes and omits some of them. The sample lists approximately 300,000 clones; approximately 80% were seen once. The input for sequencing was peripheral blood, taken in a trial of Ad26.COV2.S vaccine versus placebo. These receptors were collected from a person aged 18-65 years who received the Ad26.COV2.S COVID-19 vaccine or a placebo. Each CDR3 is given with its conserved first and last residue. A D gene is named only where the DNA matches it firmly. Only part of the rows carry a size: once, few, many, or a class if the clone is expanded.

D gene | clone size | J gene | V gene | CDR3 DNA | CDR3 protein
. | . | TRBJ2-2 | TRBV7-3 | TGTGCCAGCAGCTTAAGAATGGGTGGGGAGCTGTTTTTT | CASSLRMGGELFF
. | . | TRBJ1-2 | TRBV28 | TGTGCCAGTAAAAAATTGGGGTATGGCTACACCTTC | CASKKLGYGYTF
. | . | TRBJ2-5 | TRBV12-3/TRBV12-4 | TGTGCCAGCAGTTTCGGCGTATCCGAGACCCAGTACTTC | CASSFGVSETQYF
. | . | TRBJ1-2 | TRBV29-1 | TGCAGCGTGGGGGGACAAAACTATGGCTACACCTTC | CSVGGQNYGYTF
. | . | TRBJ2-1 | TRBV5-5 | TGTGCCAGCAGTCCCGACCCGGTTGGTGAGCAGTTCTTC | CASSPDPVGEQFF
. | . | TRBJ2-5 | TRBV10-2 | TGCGCCAGCAGTGAGTTGCAGGGGAAGGAGACCCAGTACTTC | CASSELQGKETQYF
TRBD1 | . | TRBJ2-7 | TRBV28 | TGTGCCAGCAGTAGGGAGCGGGAAAGGGACAGGGGCGGCGAGCAGTACTTC | CASSRERERDRGGEQYF
. | . | TRBJ2-6 | TRBV5-1 | TGCGCCAGCAGCTTGGTGGGGAGTAGGGGGGCCAACGTCCTGACTTTC | CASSLVGSRGANVLTF
. | . | TRBJ2-1 | TRBV7-9 | TGTGCCAGCCGGACAGGGAGGGATGAGCAGTTCTTC | CASRTGRDEQFF
TRBD2 | . | TRBJ2-1 | TRBV5-4 | TGTGCCAGCAGCTTCCTAGCGGGGGGGCCATTGAATGAGCAGTTCTTC | CASSFLAGGPLNEQFF
. | . | TRBJ2-7 | TRBV23-1 | TGCGCCAGCAGGCAAGCCGTACAGGAGGGAAACTACGAGCAGTACTTC | CASRQAVQEGNYEQYF
. | . | TRBJ2-3 | TRBV5-6 | TGTGCCAGCAGCTCACAGACAGGCTCGGATACGCAGTATTTT | CASSSQTGSDTQYF
TRBD1 | . | TRBJ2-5 | TRBV5-1 | TGCGCCAGCAGCCGGGACAGGGTGGCGGAGACCCAGTACTTC | CASSRDRVAETQYF
. | few | TRBJ1-4 | TRBV6-6 | TGTGCCAGCAGCCCAGGCAATGAAAAACTGTTTTTT | CASSPGNEKLFF
. | . | TRBJ2-1 | TRBV3-1/TRBV3-2 | TGTGCCAGCAACTCTCGGGGGGCCCTGGGAAATGAGCAGTTCTTC | CASNSRGALGNEQFF
TRBD1 | . | TRBJ2-1 | TRBV5-1 | TGCGCCAGCAGCTTGGAACAGGGGGCCTACAATGAGCAGTTCTTC | CASSLEQGAYNEQFF
TRBD1 | . | TRBJ1-4 | TRBV10-3 | TGTGCCACCAGGGACAGGGGTGATGAAAAACTGTTTTTT | CATRDRGDEKLFF
TRBD1 | once | TRBJ1-1 | TRBV18 | TGTGCCAGCTCACCGACTATGTTGTTGACAGGGAAAGATGAAGCTTTCTTT | CASSPTMLLTGKDEAFF
. | once | TRBJ1-1 | TRBV7-9 | TGTGCCAGCAGCTTAATCGGTCAGGGGAGGACTGAAGCTTTCTTT | CASSLIGQGRTEAFF
. | . | TRBJ2-4 | TRBV19 | TGTGCCAGTAGTACAGACAGAAAAAACATTCAGTACTTC | CASSTDRKNIQYF
. | . | TRBJ2-5 | TRBV19 | TGTGCCAGTAGTACAGGGGAACAAGAGACCCAGTACTTC | CASSTGEQETQYF
TRBD1 | . | TRBJ2-6 | TRBV30 | TGTGCCAGAAAACCAGGGGGCACATCTGGGGCCAACGTCCTGACTTTC | CARKPGGTSGANVLTF
. | . | TRBJ1-2 | TRBV7-8 | TGTGCCAGCAGCCCCTACGGTCGGGGACTTTTGAGTGGCTACACCTTC | CASSPYGRGLLSGYTF
. | . | TRBJ2-3 | TRBV7-2 | TGTGCCAGTAGATCACTCGCAGATACGCAGTATTTT | CASRSLADTQYF
. | few | TRBJ1-1 | TRBV4-1 | TGCGCCAGCAGCCATCCCTTCTCCCGGGACTTTGAAGCTTTCTTT | CASSHPFSRDFEAFF
TRBD2 | . | TRBJ2-2 | TRBV3-1/TRBV3-2 | TGTGCCAGCAGCCGATTTACTAGCGGGGGCTACACCGGGGAGCTGTTTTTT | CASSRFTSGGYTGELFF
. | . | TRBJ2-1 | TRBV5-1 | TGCGCCAGCAGCTTGGGACAGACGGATATTGGTGAGCAGTTCTTC | CASSLGQTDIGEQFF
. | . | TRBJ1-3 | TRBV11-3 | TGTGCCAGCAGCTTAGATCAGGCGCATTTTGGAAACACCATATATTTT | CASSLDQAHFGNTIYF